Described below is a single T cell receptor (beta chain) sequence and its context. Antigen specificity is unknown. These data originate in a study of cytomegalovirus exposure and HLA in healthy donors. Study-wide findings and caveats: An analysis was carried out later, and it reportedly showed fewer N-insertions in an Asian-associated ancestry cluster than the approximately 670-donor mean. The classifier was said to identify cytomegalovirus status with high specificity and sensitivity.

PCR used 60 Vbeta primers and 13 Jbeta primers. Produced via immunoSEQ multiplex PCR; TCRdb's table is partial and in-frame only. The sample holds 85,000 to 90,000 clones; roughly 84% are singletons and the top ten take approximately 2.8%. The material sequenced was PBMCs. This TCR came from a man aged 25 to 40 in good health and CMV-seronegative.

In DNA form, the CDR3 reads TGCGCCAGCAGCTTGGGGGCAGGGCAGAGCACAGATACGCAGTATTTT. This sequence encodes CASSLGAGQSTDTQYF. This chain uses TRBV5-1 with TRBJ2-3; D is possibly TRBD1 (5 bases). The length of the CDR3 is 16 residues. Per the germline V gene, CDR1 is SGHRS and CDR2 is YFSETQ. With 0 bases removed from V and 0 bases from J, the gap between germline ends came to 11 bases.